The 26 T cell receptor beta chains below all came from one sample that was sequenced in a study of cytomegalovirus exposure and HLA in healthy donors. A multiplex PCR was run with 60 Vbeta primers and 13 Jbeta primers. TCRdb's table, derived via immunoSEQ multiplex PCR, lists solely in-frame clones and lacks some. The repertoire holds roughly 150,000 clones, with roughly two thirds as singletons. The sample consisted of PBMCs. The receptors here all came from a woman under 30 in good health and CMV-seropositive.

The chain is built from TRBV7-6 and TRBJ1-2; 8 bases line up with TRBD1. With 5 bases clipped from V and 5 bases from J, the junction kept 10 bases outside the gene matches. CDR1 SGHVS and CDR2 FNYEAQ come from the germline V gene. The CDR3 contains 15 residues. The CDR3 loop is CASSNRTGRGYGYTF. CDR3 DNA: TGTGCCAGCAGCAACCGGACAGGGAGGGGTTATGGCTACACCTTC.

This clone was counted between two and nine times. The chain recombines TRBV30 with TRBJ2-6; TRBD2 is a possible D gene (6 bases). The germline CDR1 and CDR2 sequences are GTSNPN and SVGIG (reference sequence). The V end was cut by 2 bases, the J end by 2 bases, with 10 bases between. The length of the CDR3 is 15 residues. CDR3 sequence: CAWSRGRTGANVLTF. For the CDR3, the DNA is TGTGCCTGGAGTCGGGGGAGGACTGGGGCCAACGTCCTGACTTTC.

V and J are TRBV7-7 and TRBJ2-7; no reliable D call. The CDR3 runs to 16 residues. CDR1 is SSHAT, CDR2 FNYEAQ, per germline (reference sequence). V shed 0 bases and J shed 2 bases, with 14 bases lying between them. The CDR3 region has the DNA TGTGCCAGCAGCTTAGCGGGCCACATGGCGCCCTACGAGCAGTACTTC. It encodes CASSLAGHMAPYEQYF.

Details on this clone: The junction shows a germline mismatch at one end, possibly a read error. This chain uses TRBV18 with TRBJ1-2; 7 bases fit TRBD1. This CDR3 is 15 amino acids long. Germline CDR1 is KGHSH and CDR2 is LQKENI. DNA for the CDR3: TGTGCCAGCTCATCATTCGACCGGGACAGAGGTCCCCACGCCTTC. Protein sequence: CASSSFDRDRGPHAF.

This clone was counted a single time. This chain links TRBV7-8 with TRBJ2-6; no clear D gene. CDR1 and CDR2 from the germline V gene are SGHVS and FQNEAQ. Trimming took 6 bases from V and 0 from J, leaving 6 bases between them. The CDR3 runs 14 residues. CDR3: CASRGSSGANVLTF. The CDR3, as DNA: TGTGCCAGCAGGGGCAGCTCTGGGGCCAACGTCCTGACTTTC.

The rearrangement joins TRBV27 to TRBJ1-1; TRBD1 might be the D (5 bases). The CDR3 is made up of 14 amino acids. Germline values: CDR1 MNHEY, CDR2 SMNVEV (reference sequence). The germline V and J ends were trimmed by 4 bases and 0 bases, with 9 bases remaining between them. Written as DNA, the CDR3 is TGTGCCAGCAGTTCGCCAGGGATGAACACTGAAGCTTTCTTT. Amino acid sequence: CASSSPGMNTEAFF.

This rearrangement joins TRBV4-1 to TRBJ2-7; no firm D call. Trimming took 0 bases from V and 3 from J, leaving 6 bases between them. CDR1 MGHRA and CDR2 YSYEKL come from the germline V gene. CDR3 length: 13 amino acids. For the CDR3, the DNA is TGCGCCAGCAGCCAAGATCCCCTCTACGAGCAGTACTTC. It is translated as CASSQDPLYEQYF.

V gene TRBV2 combines with J gene TRBJ2-5, with 10 bases that match TRBD1. The CDR3 runs 14 residues. V shed 7 bases, J shed 2 bases, and the junction held 4 bases outside the gene matches. Germline values: CDR1 SNHLY, CDR2 FYNNEI. CDR3 coding DNA: TGTGCCAGCAACCGGGACAGGGGACAAGAGACCCAGTACTTC. This translates into CASNRDRGQETQYF.

V usage is TRBV6-1 and J usage is TRBJ1-6; a possible D gene is TRBD1 (6 bases). Deletions cut 0 bases from V and 8 bases from J, with 8 bases between. The CDR3 is 14 residues long. Germline CDR1 MNHNS, CDR2 SASEGT. DNA of the CDR3: TGTGCCAGCAGTGAAGCCCAGGGGTATTCACCCCTCCACTTT. This translates into CASSEAQGYSPLHF.

This chain uses TRBV27 with TRBJ2-1, with 8 bases lining up with TRBD2. Germline V gene lookup returns CDR1 MNHEY and CDR2 SMNVEV (reference sequence). The CDR3 has 15 amino acids. J was trimmed by 7 bases and V by 3 bases; bases with no gene match: 8. CDR3 coding DNA: TGTGCCAGCAGTTTGATAAGACTAGCGCTAAATGAGCAGTTCTTC. Translation: CASSLIRLALNEQFF.

The V and J genes are TRBV2 and TRBJ2-7; the D is unclear. This CDR3 has 13 amino acids. Germline CDR1 SNHLY, CDR2 FYNNEI. The ends were cut back, 3 bases at V and 0 bases at J, with 6 bases in the middle. The CDR3 DNA follows: TGTGCCAGCAGTGATCTACGCTCCTACGAGCAGTACTTC. Translation: CASSDLRSYEQYF.

V gene TRBV25-1 combines with J gene TRBJ2-2; D is possibly TRBD1 (5 bases). The CDR3 has 18 residues. Between the trimmed V and J ends, which lost 4 bases and 1 base, there was a span of 19 bases. Germline V gives CDR1 MGHDK, CDR2 SYGVNS. In nucleotides, the CDR3 is TGTGCCAGCAGTGCACTTACAGGACACTTACTGAACACCGGGGAGCTGTTTTTT. It yields the protein CASSALTGHLLNTGELFF.

V usage is TRBV2 and J usage is TRBJ2-3, with D maybe TRBD1 (5 bases). Germline-derived CDR1 and CDR2 are SNHLY and FYNNEI. V lost 3 bases and J lost 2, with 12 bases in between. This CDR3 is 15 amino acids long. The CDR3 is CASSEGRAHTDTQYF. The CDR3 DNA sequence: TGTGCCAGCAGTGAGGGCAGGGCCCACACAGATACGCAGTATTTT.

The chain combines TRBV6-6 with TRBJ2-7; 9 bases are shared with TRBD1. The CDR3 is 15 residues long. Germline assignment: CDR1 MNHNY and CDR2 SVGAGI (reference sequence). With 4 bases clipped from V and 3 bases from J, the junction kept 7 bases outside the gene matches. The CDR3 spells CASSWGQTGGYEQYF. CDR3 nucleotide sequence: TGTGCCAGCAGTTGGGGACAGACAGGGGGCTACGAGCAGTACTTC.

The V call is TRBV6-5, the J call TRBJ2-1; D may be TRBD1 (6 bases). Trimming cost V 4 bases and J 8 bases, with 12 bases left between them. The CDR3 has 13 amino acids. Germline V gives CDR1 MNHEY, CDR2 SVGAGI. CDR3 DNA sequence: TGTGCCAGCAGTTTCACAGGGATCCATGAGCAGTTCTTC. Translation gives CASSFTGIHEQFF.

This chain uses TRBV19 with TRBJ2-1; 7 bases fit TRBD2. J was trimmed by 4 bases and V by 6 bases; bases with no gene match: 3. Germline V gene lookup returns CDR1 LNHDA and CDR2 SQIVND (reference sequence). This CDR3 has 13 amino acids. In DNA form, the CDR3 reads TGTGCCAGTAGGCGGGGGTTGTACAATGAGCAGTTCTTC. This gives the protein CASRRGLYNEQFF.

The chain employs TRBV4-2 and TRBJ2-5; 8 bases align to TRBD2. The CDR3 sequence is 15 residues long. V lost 0 bases, J lost 6 bases, and 6 bases stayed unmatched. The germline gives CDR1 LGHNA, CDR2 YNFKEQ. The CDR3: CASSQDRGGRQTQYF. CDR3 sequence (DNA): TGTGCCAGCAGCCAAGACCGGGGGGGGCGGCAGACCCAGTACTTC.

This clone was counted between two and nine times. The gene calls are TRBV7-9 and TRBJ1-5; D is unclear. The germline V gene has CDR1 SEHNR and CDR2 FQNEAQ (reference sequence). The CDR3 covers 14 residues. The germline V and J ends were trimmed by 4 bases and 0 bases, with 7 bases remaining between them. The DNA for the CDR3 is TGTGCCAGCAGCTGGGAGGGTAGCAATCAGCCCCAGCATTTT. Its translation: CASSWEGSNQPQHF. The whole variable domain, filled in from reference TRBV7-9 and TRBJ1-5, reads DTGVSQNPRHKITKRGQNVTFRCDPISEHNRLYWYRQTLGQGPEFLTYFQNEAQLEKSRLLSDRFSAERPKGSFSTLEIQRTEQGDSAMYLCASSWEGSNQPQHFGDGTRLSIL.

This sequence joins TRBV20-1 and TRBJ1-4; no definite D call. CDR3 length: 11 residues. Trimming left V 3 bases short and J 5 bases short, with 4 bases between. The germline V gene has CDR1 DFQATT and CDR2 SNEGSKA (reference sequence). CDR3 coding DNA: TGCAGTGCTAGCAGGAATGAAAAACTGTTTTTT. Protein: CSASRNEKLFF.

The chain links TRBV10-3 to TRBJ2-7; D perhaps matches TRBD1 (6 bases). The ends were cut back, 8 bases at V and 0 bases at J, with 14 bases in the middle. The CDR3 is 14 residues long. The germline gives CDR1 ENHRY, CDR2 SYGVKD. The chain's CDR3 is CAIGAGVNSYEQYF. The CDR3 nucleotides are TGTGCCATCGGGGCAGGGGTAAACTCCTACGAGCAGTACTTC.

CDR3 loop: CASSLGTGDFYEQYF. The CDR3 bases are TGTGCCAGCAGCTTAGGGACAGGGGATTTTTACGAGCAGTACTTC. J is TRBJ2-7 and V is TRBV7-6, with 9 bases that match TRBD1. The ends lost 1 base at V and 4 bases at J; junction bases unmatched: 5. The CDR3 has 15 amino acids. CDR1 is SGHVS, CDR2 FNYEAQ, per germline.

The chain links TRBV25-1 to TRBJ1-2, with D perhaps TRBD1 (5 bases). V was clipped by 4 bases and J by 3 bases, with 15 bases between them. The CDR3 contains 15 residues. The germline V gene encodes CDR1 MGHDK and CDR2 SYGVNS. The CDR3 spells CASSAPKWGDYGYTF. CDR3 DNA sequence: TGTGCCAGCAGTGCCCCAAAGTGGGGGGACTATGGCTACACCTTC.

This clone was seen a handful of times. This rearrangement joins TRBV28 to TRBJ1-2; TRBD1 agrees at 10 bases. The CDR3 has 15 amino acids. Germline-derived CDR1 and CDR2 are MDHEN and SYDVKM. The trim removed 5 bases at V and 4 bases at J, leaving 7 bases unmatched. The CDR3 protein is CASSLGTGDRYGYTF. The CDR3 coding sequence is TGTGCCAGCAGTCTCGGGACAGGGGACCGCTATGGCTACACCTTC.

The table lists this clone with a few counts. The rearrangement joins TRBV29-1 to TRBJ1-2, with 8 bases fitting TRBD1. The ends lost 5 bases at V and 7 bases at J; junction bases unmatched: 6. This CDR3 is built from 12 residues. CDR1 and CDR2 from the germline V gene are SQVTM and ANQGSEA. The CDR3 nucleotides read TGCAGCGTTCCCCAGGGGGCAGGTGGCTACACCTTC. Translating gives CSVPQGAGGYTF.

This sequence joins TRBV11-2 and TRBJ2-1, with TRBD1 identical over 9 bases. J was trimmed by 2 bases and V by 5 bases; bases with no gene match: 4. Per germline, CDR1 SGHAT and CDR2 FQNNGV. The CDR3 spans 15 residues. CDR3 DNA: TGTGCCAGCAGCCACGGGACAGGGACCTACAATGAGCAGTTCTTC. Translating it yields CASSHGTGTYNEQFF.

The gene calls are TRBV4-1 and TRBJ2-2, with 7 positions matching TRBD1. The CDR3 is 16 amino acids. CDR1 is MGHRA and CDR2 is YSYEKL in the germline V gene. With V trimmed by 4 bases and J by 0 bases, 5 bases remained unmatched. The CDR3 sequence: CASSRPGTANTGELFF. The CDR3 bases are TGCGCCAGCAGCCGCCCCGGGACAGCGAACACCGGGGAGCTGTTTTTT.